The following is a T cell receptor beta chain sequence with its context. These data are taken from a study of technical replicates of blood from a few donors. This CDR3 is built from 14 residues. Trimming removed 8 bases at V and 8 bases at J, with 21 bases between. Germline values: CDR1 SEHNR, CDR2 FQNEAQ (reference sequence). Using immunoSEQ multiplex PCR, the repertoire was profiled, and TCRdb retains in-frame clones only, with some absent. The sample yields about 73,000 clones, approximately 93% seen once. Sequences were obtained from T cells isolated from PBMCs. The sequence came from a human donor in good health. The rearrangement links TRBV7-9 to TRBJ1-2; D unresolved. DNA of the CDR3: TGTGCCAGCGTACCAGATGGGGTAACGGGGGGCTACACCTTC. This sequence encodes CASVPDGVTGGYTF.